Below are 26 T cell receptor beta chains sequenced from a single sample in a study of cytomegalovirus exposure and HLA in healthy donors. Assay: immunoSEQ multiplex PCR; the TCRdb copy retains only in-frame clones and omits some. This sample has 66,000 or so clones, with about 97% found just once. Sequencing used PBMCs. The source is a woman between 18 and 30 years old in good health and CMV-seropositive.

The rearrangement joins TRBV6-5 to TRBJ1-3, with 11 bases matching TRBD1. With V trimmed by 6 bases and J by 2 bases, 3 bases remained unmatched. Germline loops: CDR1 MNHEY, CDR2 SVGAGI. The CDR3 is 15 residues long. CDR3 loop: CASSQGQGAGNTIYF. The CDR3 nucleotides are TGTGCCAGCAGCCAGGGACAGGGGGCTGGAAACACCATATATTTT.

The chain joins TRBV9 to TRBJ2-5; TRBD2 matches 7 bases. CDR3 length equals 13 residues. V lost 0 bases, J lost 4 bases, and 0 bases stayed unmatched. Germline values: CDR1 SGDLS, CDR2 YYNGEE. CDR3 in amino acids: CASSVGGGETQYF. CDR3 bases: TGTGCCAGCAGCGTAGGGGGGGGAGAGACCCAGTACTTC.

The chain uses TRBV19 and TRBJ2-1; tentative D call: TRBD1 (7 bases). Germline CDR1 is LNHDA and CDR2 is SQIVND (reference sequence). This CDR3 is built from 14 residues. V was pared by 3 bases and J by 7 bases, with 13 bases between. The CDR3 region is CASSIPGGKNEQFF. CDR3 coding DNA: TGTGCCAGTAGTATTCCAGGGGGGAAGAATGAGCAGTTCTTC.

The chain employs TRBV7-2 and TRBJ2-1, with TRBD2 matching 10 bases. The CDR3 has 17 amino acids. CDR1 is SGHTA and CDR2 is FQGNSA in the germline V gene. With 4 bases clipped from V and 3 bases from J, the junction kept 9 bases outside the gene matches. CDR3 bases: TGTGCCAGCAGCTCGAGTGCTCTAGCGGGAGTCTACAATGAGCAGTTCTTC. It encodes CASSSSALAGVYNEQFF.

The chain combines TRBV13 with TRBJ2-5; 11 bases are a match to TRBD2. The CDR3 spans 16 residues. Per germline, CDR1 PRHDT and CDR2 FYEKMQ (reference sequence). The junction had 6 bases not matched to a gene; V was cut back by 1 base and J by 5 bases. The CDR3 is CASSLVAGGPQETQYF. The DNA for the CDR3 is TGTGCCAGCAGCTTAGTAGCGGGAGGGCCTCAGGAGACCCAGTACTTC.

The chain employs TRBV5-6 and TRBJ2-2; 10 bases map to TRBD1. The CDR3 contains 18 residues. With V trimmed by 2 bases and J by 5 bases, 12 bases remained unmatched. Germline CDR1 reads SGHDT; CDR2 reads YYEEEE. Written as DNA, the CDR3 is TGTGCCAGCAGCTTTCGACAGGGGGCTCCCGGAGGGACCGGGGAGCTGTTTTTT. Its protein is CASSFRQGAPGGTGELFF.

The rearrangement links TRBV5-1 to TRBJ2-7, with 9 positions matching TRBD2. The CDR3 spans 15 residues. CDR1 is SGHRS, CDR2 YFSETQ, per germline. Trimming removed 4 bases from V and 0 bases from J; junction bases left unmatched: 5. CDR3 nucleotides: TGCGCCAGCAGCCCAAGCGGGAGGATCTCCTACGAGCAGTACTTC. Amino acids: CASSPSGRISYEQYF.

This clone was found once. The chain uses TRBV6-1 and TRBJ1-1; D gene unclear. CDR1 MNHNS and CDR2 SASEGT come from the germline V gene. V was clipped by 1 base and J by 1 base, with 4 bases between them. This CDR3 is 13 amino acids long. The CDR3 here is CASSEGGNTEAFF. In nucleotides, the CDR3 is TGTGCCAGCAGTGAAGGCGGGAACACTGAAGCTTTCTTT.

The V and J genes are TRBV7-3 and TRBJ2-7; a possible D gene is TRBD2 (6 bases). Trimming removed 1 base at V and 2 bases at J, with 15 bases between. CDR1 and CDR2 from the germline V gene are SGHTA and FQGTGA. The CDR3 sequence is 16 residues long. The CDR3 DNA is TGTGCCAGCAGCTTAAAGGGAGGACCGACCCCCTACGAGCAGTACTTC. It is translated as CASSLKGGPTPYEQYF. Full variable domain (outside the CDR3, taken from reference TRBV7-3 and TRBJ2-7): GAGVSQTPSNKVTEKGKYVELRCDPISGHTALYWYRQSLGQGPEFLIYFQGTGAADDSGLPNDRFFAVRPEGSVSTLKIQRTERGDSAVYLCASSLKGGPTPYEQYFGPGTRLTVT.

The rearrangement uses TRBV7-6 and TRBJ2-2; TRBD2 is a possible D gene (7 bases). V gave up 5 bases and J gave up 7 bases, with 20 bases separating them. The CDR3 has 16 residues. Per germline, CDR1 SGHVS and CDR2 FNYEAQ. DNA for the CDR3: TGTGCCAGCAGCCAAGGGGGGGGCACGCGCGTCGGGGAGCTGTTTTTT. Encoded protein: CASSQGGGTRVGELFF.

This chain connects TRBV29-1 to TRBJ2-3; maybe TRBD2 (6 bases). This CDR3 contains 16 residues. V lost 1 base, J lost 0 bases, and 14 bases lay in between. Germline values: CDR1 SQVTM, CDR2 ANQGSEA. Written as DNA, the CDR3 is TGCAGCGTTGAAGGGGTAGCGGATTCTAGCACAGATACGCAGTATTTT. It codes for CSVEGVADSSTDTQYF.

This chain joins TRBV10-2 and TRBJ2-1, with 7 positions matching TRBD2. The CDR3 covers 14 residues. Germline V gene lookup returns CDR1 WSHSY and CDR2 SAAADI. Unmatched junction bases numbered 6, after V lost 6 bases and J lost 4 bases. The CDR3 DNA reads TGCGCCAGCAGCCTCGGGACTATATACAATGAGCAGTTCTTC. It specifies CASSLGTIYNEQFF.

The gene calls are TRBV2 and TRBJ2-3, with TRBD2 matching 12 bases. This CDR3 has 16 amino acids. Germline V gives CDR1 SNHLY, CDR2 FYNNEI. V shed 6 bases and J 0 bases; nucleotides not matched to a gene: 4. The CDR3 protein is CASRRLAGASTDTQYF. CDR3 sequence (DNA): TGTGCCAGCAGGAGACTAGCGGGAGCGAGCACAGATACGCAGTATTTT.

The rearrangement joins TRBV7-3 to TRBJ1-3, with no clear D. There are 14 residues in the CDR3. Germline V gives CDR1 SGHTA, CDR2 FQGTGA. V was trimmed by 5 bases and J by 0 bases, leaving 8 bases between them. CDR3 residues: CASSPLRSGNTIYF. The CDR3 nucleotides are TGTGCCAGCAGCCCCCTTCGCTCTGGAAACACCATATATTTT.

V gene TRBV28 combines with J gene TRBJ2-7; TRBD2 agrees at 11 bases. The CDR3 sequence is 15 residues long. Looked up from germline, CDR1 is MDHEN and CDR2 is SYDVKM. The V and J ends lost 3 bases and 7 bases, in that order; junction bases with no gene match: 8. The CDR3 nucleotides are TGTGCCAGCAGTTTCCTGGTAGCGGGAGGGCGTGAGCAGTACTTC. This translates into CASSFLVAGGREQYF.

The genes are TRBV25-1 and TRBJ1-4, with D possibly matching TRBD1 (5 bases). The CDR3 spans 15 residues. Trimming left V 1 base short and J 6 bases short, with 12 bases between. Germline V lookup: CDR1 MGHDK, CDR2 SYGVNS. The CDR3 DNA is TGTGCCAGCAGTGAATTCCGCAGGGTAGATGAAAAACTGTTTTTT. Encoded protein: CASSEFRRVDEKLFF.

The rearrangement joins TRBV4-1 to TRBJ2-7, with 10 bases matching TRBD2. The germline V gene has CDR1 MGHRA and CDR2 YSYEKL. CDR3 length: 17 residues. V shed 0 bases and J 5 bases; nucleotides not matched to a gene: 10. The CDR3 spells CASSQDRTSGFLDEQYF. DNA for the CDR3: TGCGCCAGCAGCCAAGATCGGACTAGCGGATTCCTGGACGAGCAGTACTTC.

The CDR3 spells CASSQSETGSEAFF. CDR3 in DNA: TGTGCCAGCAGCCAATCGGAGACAGGGTCTGAAGCTTTCTTT. The J gene is TRBJ1-1, the V gene TRBV16; 7 bases map to TRBD1. CDR1 and CDR2 (germline): KGHSY, FQNENV. The CDR3 runs to 14 residues. Germline trimming cut 0 bases from V and 6 bases from J; bases unmatched to any gene: 4.

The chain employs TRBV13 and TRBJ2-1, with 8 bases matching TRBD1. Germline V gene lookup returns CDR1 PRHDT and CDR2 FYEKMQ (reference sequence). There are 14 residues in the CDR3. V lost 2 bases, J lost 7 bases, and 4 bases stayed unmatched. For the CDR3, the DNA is TGTGCCAGCAGCTTAAGGACAGGGAAGAATGAGCAGTTCTTC. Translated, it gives CASSLRTGKNEQFF.

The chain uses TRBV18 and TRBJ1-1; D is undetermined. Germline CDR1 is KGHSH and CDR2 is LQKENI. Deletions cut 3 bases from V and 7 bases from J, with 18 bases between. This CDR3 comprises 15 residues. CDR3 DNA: TGTGCCAGCTCACCCCTCCCCGGGAGGGCGGGTGAAGCTTTCTTT. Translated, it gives CASSPLPGRAGEAFF.

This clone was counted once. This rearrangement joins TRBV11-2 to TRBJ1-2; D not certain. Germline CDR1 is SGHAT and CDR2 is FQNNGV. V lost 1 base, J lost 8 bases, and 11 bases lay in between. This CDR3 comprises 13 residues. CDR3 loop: CASSLGLLGGYTF. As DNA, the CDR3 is TGTGCCAGCAGCTTAGGACTCCTCGGGGGCTACACCTTC.

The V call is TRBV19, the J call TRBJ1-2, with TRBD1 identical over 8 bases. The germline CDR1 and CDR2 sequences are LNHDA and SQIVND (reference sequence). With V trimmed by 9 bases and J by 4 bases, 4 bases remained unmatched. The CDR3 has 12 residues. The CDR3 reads CASATGGYGYTF. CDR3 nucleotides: TGTGCCAGCGCCACAGGGGGCTATGGCTACACCTTC.

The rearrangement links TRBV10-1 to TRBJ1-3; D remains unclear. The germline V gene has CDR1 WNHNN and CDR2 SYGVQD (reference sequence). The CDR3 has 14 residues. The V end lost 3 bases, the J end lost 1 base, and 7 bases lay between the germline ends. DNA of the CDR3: TGCGCCAGCAGTGACACCGGGTCTGGAAACACCATATATTTT. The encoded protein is CASSDTGSGNTIYF.

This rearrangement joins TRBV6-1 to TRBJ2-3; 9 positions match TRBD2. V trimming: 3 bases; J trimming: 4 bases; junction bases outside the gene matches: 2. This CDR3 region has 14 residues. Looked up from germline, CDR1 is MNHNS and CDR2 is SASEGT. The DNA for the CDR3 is TGTGCCAGCAGTGAGCGGGAGGGCCCAGATACGCAGTATTTT. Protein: CASSEREGPDTQYF.

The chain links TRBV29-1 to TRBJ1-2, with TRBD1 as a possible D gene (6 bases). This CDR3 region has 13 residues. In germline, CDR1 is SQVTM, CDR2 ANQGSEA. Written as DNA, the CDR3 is TGCGGCGAACCTCCAGGGGCCCCCCGCGGCTACACCTTC. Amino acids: CGEPPGAPRGYTF.

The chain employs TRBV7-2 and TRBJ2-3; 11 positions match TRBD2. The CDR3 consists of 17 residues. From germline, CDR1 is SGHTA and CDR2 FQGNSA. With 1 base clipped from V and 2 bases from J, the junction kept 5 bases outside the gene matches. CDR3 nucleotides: TGTGCCAGCAGCTTAGATAAGACTAGCGGGATCACAGATACGCAGTATTTT. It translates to CASSLDKTSGITDTQYF. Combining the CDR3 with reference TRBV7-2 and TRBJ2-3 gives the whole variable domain GAGVSQSPSNKVTEKGKDVELRCDPISGHTALYWYRQSLGQGLEFLIYFQGNSAPDKSGLPSDRFSAERTGGSVSTLTIQRTQQEDSAVYLCASSLDKTSGITDTQYFGPGTRLTVL.